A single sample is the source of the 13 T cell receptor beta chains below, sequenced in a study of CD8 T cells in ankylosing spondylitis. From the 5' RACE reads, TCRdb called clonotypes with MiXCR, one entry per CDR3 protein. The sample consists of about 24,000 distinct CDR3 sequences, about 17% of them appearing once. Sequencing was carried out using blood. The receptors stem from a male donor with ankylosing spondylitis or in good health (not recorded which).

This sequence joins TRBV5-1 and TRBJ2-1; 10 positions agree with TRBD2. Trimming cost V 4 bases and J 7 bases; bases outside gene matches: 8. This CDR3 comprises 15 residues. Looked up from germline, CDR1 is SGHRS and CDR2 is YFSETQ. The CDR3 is CASSPGTSDWNEQFF. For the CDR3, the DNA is TGCGCCAGCAGCCCGGGGACTAGCGATTGGAATGAGCAGTTCTTC.

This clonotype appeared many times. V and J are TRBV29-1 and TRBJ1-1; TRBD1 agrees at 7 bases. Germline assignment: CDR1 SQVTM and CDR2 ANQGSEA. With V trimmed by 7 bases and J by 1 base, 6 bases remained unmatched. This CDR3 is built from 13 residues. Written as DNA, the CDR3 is TGCAGCGCCCAGGGGGGAGGGAACACTGAAGCTTTCTTT. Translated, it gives CSAQGGGNTEAFF.

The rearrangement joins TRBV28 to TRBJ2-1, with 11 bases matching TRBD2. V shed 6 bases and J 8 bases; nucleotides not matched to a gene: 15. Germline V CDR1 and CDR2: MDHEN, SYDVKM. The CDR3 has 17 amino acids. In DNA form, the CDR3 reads TGTGCCAGCAGCGGCGCGAGGACTAGCGGGTATAGGGATGAGCAGTTCTTC. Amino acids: CASSGARTSGYRDEQFF.

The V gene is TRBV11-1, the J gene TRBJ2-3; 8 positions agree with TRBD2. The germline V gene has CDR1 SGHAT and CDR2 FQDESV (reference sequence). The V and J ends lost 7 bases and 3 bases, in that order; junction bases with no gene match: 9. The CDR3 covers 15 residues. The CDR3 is CASTRVLAETDTQYF. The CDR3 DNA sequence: TGTGCCAGCACCCGTGTACTAGCGGAAACAGATACGCAGTATTTT. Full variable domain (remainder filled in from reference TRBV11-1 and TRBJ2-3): EAEVAQSPRYKITEKSQAVAFWCDPISGHATLYWYRQILGQGPELLVQFQDESVVDDSQLPKDRFSAERLKGVDSTLKIQPAELGDSAMYLCASTRVLAETDTQYFGPGTRLTVL.

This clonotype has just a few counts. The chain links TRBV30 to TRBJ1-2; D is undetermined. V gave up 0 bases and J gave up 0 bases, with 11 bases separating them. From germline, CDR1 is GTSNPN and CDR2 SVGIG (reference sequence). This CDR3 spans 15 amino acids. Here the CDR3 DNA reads TGTGCCTGGAGTGTACAAGGGAATCCTAACTATGGCTACACCTTC. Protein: CAWSVQGNPNYGYTF.

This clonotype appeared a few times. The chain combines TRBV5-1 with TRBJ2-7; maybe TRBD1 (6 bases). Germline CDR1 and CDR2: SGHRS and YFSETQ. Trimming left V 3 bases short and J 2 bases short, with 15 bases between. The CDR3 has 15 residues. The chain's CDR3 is CASSSRTVEAYEQYF. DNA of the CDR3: TGCGCCAGCAGCTCTAGGACAGTGGAGGCCTACGAGCAGTACTTC.

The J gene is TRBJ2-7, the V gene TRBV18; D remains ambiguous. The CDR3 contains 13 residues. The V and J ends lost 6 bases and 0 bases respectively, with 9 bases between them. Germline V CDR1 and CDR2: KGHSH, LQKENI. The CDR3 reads CASSGPASYEQYF. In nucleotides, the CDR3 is TGTGCCAGCTCGGGCCCGGCCTCCTACGAGCAGTACTTC.

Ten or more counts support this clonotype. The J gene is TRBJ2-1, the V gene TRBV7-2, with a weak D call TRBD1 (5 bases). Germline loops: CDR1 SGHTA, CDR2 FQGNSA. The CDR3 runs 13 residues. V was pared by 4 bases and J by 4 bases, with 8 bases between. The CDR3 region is CASSSQVYNEQFF. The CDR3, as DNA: TGTGCCAGCAGCTCACAGGTTTACAATGAGCAGTTCTTC.

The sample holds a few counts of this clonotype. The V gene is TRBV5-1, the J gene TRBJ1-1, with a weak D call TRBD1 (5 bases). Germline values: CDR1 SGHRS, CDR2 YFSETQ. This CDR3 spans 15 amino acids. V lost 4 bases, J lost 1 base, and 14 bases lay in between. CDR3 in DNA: TGCGCCAGCAGCATCGCCGGGACGGAGAACACTGAAGCTTTCTTT. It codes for CASSIAGTENTEAFF.

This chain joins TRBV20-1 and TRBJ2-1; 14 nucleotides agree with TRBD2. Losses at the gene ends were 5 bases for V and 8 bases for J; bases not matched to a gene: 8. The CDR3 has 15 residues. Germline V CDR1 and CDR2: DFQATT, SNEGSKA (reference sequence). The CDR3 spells CSAQRGLAGEDEQFF. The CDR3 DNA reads TGCAGTGCTCAACGGGGACTAGCGGGAGAGGATGAGCAGTTCTTC.

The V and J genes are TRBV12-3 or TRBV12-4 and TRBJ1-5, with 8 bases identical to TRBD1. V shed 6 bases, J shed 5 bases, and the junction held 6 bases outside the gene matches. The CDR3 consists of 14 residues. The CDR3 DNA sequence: TGTGCCAGCAGCCCCGGGACAGGAGATCAGCCCCAGCATTTT. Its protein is CASSPGTGDQPQHF.

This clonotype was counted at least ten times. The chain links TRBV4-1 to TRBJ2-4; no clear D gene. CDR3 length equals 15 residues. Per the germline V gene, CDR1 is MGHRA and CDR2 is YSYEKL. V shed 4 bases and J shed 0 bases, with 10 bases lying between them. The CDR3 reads CASSRGPLAKNIQYF. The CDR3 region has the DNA TGCGCCAGCAGCCGAGGTCCGTTAGCCAAAAACATTCAGTACTTC.

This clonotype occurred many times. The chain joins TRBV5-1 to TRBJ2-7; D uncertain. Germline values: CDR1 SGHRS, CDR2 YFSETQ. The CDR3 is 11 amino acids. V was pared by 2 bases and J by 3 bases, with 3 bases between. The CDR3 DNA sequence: TGCGCCAGCAGCTTCAACTACGAGCAGTACTTC. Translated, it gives CASSFNYEQYF.